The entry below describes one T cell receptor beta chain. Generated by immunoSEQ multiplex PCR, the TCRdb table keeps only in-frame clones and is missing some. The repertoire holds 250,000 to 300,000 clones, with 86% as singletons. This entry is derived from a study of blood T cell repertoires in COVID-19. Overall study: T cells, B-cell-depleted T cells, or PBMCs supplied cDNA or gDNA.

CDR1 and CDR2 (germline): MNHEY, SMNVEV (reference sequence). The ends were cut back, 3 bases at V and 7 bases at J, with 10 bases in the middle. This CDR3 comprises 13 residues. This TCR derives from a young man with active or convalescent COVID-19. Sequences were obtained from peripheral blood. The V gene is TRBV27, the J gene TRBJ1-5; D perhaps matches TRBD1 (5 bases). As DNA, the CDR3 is TGTGCCAGCAGTTTGGAGGGGCGGCAGCCCCAGCATTTT. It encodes CASSLEGRQPQHF.